These 4 T cell receptor delta chains came from one sample sequenced in a study of γδ T cells in repeated Plasmodium falciparum infection (dated by TCRdb to the early 2020s). The library was produced with multiplex PCR. TCRdb lists the instrument as Illumina MiSeq. Clone calls in TCRdb were regenerated from the public reads with CATT, after which identical DNA sequences shared one row. This sample holds some 51,000 delta-chain clones; about 1.9% were observed only once. The ten largest clones add up to 24% of the sample. Vgamma9/Vdelta2+ and Vdelta2-negative gammadelta T cell populations were flow-sorted from peripheral blood mononuclear cells for bulk TCR repertoire analysis. Sequenced: gamma-delta T cells from blood. The receptors were gathered from a pool of human donors (malaria-infected and uninfected, not separated).

This clone came up a few times. TCRdb attributes to this sequence the protein of a much larger clone, which differs from the DNA translation at residue 20; a read error is likely, and the protein displayed is translated from the DNA. The chain is built from TRDV1 and TRDJ1, with 7 bases lining up with TRDD3. With 0 bases clipped from V and 10 bases from J, the junction kept 38 bases outside the gene matches. CDR1 and CDR2 (germline): TSWWSYY, QGS. The CDR3 sequence is 24 residues long. This chain's CDR3 is CALGELTPLPPRWGWGNGYKGLIF. CDR3 bases: TGTGCTCTTGGGGAACTCACTCCACTTCCACCCCGTTGGGGGTGGGGGAACGGTTATAAGGGACTCATCTTT.

As to this clone: The translation of this DNA and the TCRdb protein of a much larger clone differ at residue 17, probably owing to a read error; the protein shown here is translated from the DNA. The chain couples TRAV38-2/DV8 to TRDJ1; perhaps TRDD3 as D (7 bases). TCRdb lists no J gene, so it was determined here by aligning the DNA to germline. Germline V gives CDR1 TSESDYY, CDR2 QEAYKQQN. V was shortened by 5 bases and J by 6 bases, with 38 bases between the two germline ends. The CDR3 covers 21 residues. As DNA, the CDR3 is TGTGCTTATAGCCTTCCCCTCATCCTTCCCTTGGGGGACCTACTGTTAAATAAACTCATCTTT. Its translation is CAYSLPLILPLGDLLLNKLIF.

This clone came up many times. This likely stems from a read error, as it lies one base from a far larger clone. V usage is TRDV3 and J usage is TRDJ2; 8 bases agree with TRDD3. The CDR3 totals 14 residues. The junction had 6 bases not matched to a gene; V was cut back by 4 bases and J by 2 bases. CDR1 and CDR2 from the germline V gene are TVYSNPD and GDNSRS (reference sequence). DNA for the CDR3: TGTGCCTCCTCTGGGGGACGCTTGACAGCACAACTCTTCTTT. Translating it yields CASSGGRLTAQLFF.

This clone was detected many times. The V call is TRDV2, the J call TRDJ3, with 13 positions matching TRDD3. In germline, CDR1 is GEAIGNYY, CDR2 EKD. This CDR3 has 24 amino acids. The trim removed 3 bases at V and 2 bases at J, leaving 21 bases unmatched. The chain's CDR3 is CACDPISSDGTGGYGPWDTRQMFF. CDR3 nucleotide sequence: TGTGCCTGTGACCCCATCAGCTCCGATGGTACTGGGGGATACGGCCCCTGGGACACCCGACAGATGTTTTTC.